These T cell receptor beta chains were read from a single sample in a study of blood T cell repertoires in COVID-19. The repertoire was sequenced with immunoSEQ multiplex PCR; TCRdb's copy has only in-frame clones and lacks some. The repertoire has over 250,000 clones, 83% of them found once; the top ten carry roughly 9.4%. The material sequenced was peripheral blood. All receptors come from a woman aged 45-65 years who had recovered from COVID-19. Each CDR3 is given with its conserved first and last residue. The D gene is left open where the match is weak. The size of a clone is reported for some rows only, either as once, few or many, or as a class for expanded clones.

j_gene | abundance | v_gene | d_gene | len | CDR3nt | CDR3aa
TRBJ2-7 | once | TRBV9 | . | 12 | TGTGCCTCGGCAGGGTCCTCCTACGAGCAGTACTTC | CASAGSSYEQYF
TRBJ2-7 | . | TRBV19 | . | 15 | TGTGCCAGTAGTATAGAGGAGGGAGGCCGCTACGAGCAGTACTTC | CASSIEEGGRYEQYF
TRBJ1-2 | . | TRBV12-3/TRBV12-4 | . | 13 | TGTGCCAGCAGTTTCAATAGTAACTATGGCTACACCTTC | CASSFNSNYGYTF
TRBJ2-5 | . | TRBV7-2 | . | 15 | TGTGCCAGCAGCTACACCCGGGACTACCAAGAGACCCAGTACTTC | CASSYTRDYQETQYF
TRBJ2-3 | . | TRBV7-3 | . | 14 | TGTGCCAGCAGCTTAAACGGTCGCACAGATACGCAGTATTTT | CASSLNGRTDTQYF
TRBJ1-2 | . | TRBV19 | . | 13 | TGTGCCAGTAGTTCACAGGGTACAGTTGACTACACCTTC | CASSSQGTVDYTF
TRBJ1-4 | . | TRBV30 | . | 13 | TGTGCCTGGAGTGGGGGCAACGGTGAAAAACTGTTTTTT | CAWSGGNGEKLFF
TRBJ2-7 | . | TRBV29-1 | . | 12 | TGCAGCGACTTCAGGAGGCCCTACGAGCAGTACTTC | CSDFRRPYEQYF
TRBJ1-1 | . | TRBV6-5 | TRBD1 | 15 | TGTGCCAGCAGTTACTCGCAGGGGGCGGACACTGAAGCTTTCTTT | CASSYSQGADTEAFF
TRBJ2-2 | . | TRBV4-1 | TRBD1 | 15 | TGCGCCAGCAGCTGGGACAGGGCGAACACCGGGGAGCTGTTTTTT | CASSWDRANTGELFF
TRBJ2-7 | . | TRBV7-2 | TRBD2 | 14 | TGTGCCAGCAGCCTCACTAGCGGGAGATACGAGCAGTACTTC | CASSLTSGRYEQYF
TRBJ2-2 | . | TRBV7-3 | . | 15 | TGTGCCAGCAGCGCAGGCGGGACGAACACCGGGGAGCTGTTTTTT | CASSAGGTNTGELFF
TRBJ2-5 | . | TRBV6-5 | TRBD1 | 13 | TGTGCCAGCAGAACAGGGGGGAGAGAGACCCAGTACTTC | CASRTGGRETQYF
TRBJ1-4 | . | TRBV7-8 | TRBD1 | 15 | TGTGCCAGCAGCACCGGGACAGGGGGTAATGAAAAACTGTTTTTT | CASSTGTGGNEKLFF
TRBJ1-4 | . | TRBV9 | . | 16 | TGTGCCAGCAGCGACTCCGGGACAACAACTAATGAAAAACTGTTTTTT | CASSDSGTTTNEKLFF
TRBJ2-1 | . | TRBV7-6 | . | 15 | TGTGCCAGCAGCTTGAGCGGAATATCCTACAATGAGCAGTTCTTC | CASSLSGISYNEQFF
TRBJ2-1 | few | TRBV4-3 | TRBD2 | 13 | TGCGCCAGCAGTCCACCCTGGGGGGGTGAGCAGTTCTTC | CASSPPWGGEQFF
TRBJ2-3 | . | TRBV7-2 | TRBD1 | 16 | TGTGCCAGCAGCCGCCGGCAGGGGGCTGGGACAGATACGCAGTATTTT | CASSRRQGAGTDTQYF
TRBJ2-5 | . | TRBV28 | . | 14 | TGTGCCAGCAGTGAGACACCAGGGTCAGGGGCCCAGTACTTC | CASSETPGSGAQYF
TRBJ1-6 | . | TRBV5-6 | . | 14 | TGTGCCAGCAGCTTGGGGCAGTATAATTCACCCCTCCACTTT | CASSLGQYNSPLHF
TRBJ1-2 | . | TRBV6-6 | . | 14 | TGTGCCAGCAGCCCCCCCGGGACTGTTACTTATAACACCTTC | CASSPPGTVTYNTF
TRBJ2-4 | few | TRBV7-3 | . | 14 | TGTGCCAGCAGCTTGGTGATCGGCAAAAACATTCAGTACTTC | CASSLVIGKNIQYF
TRBJ2-5 | . | TRBV14 | TRBD1 | 16 | TGTGCCAGCAGCCACACAGGGGGCATACAGCGAGAGACCCAGTACTTC | CASSHTGGIQRETQYF
TRBJ1-5 | once | TRBV6-1 | . | 16 | TGTGCCAGCAGTGGAGCGGGGGCCCTTGGCAATCAGCCCCAGCATTTT | CASSGAGALGNQPQHF
TRBJ1-3 | . | TRBV6-5 | . | 14 | TGTGCCAGCGGAACAGGGAGGGTTTTAAACACCATATATTTT | CASGTGRVLNTIYF
TRBJ1-1 | once | TRBV14 | . | 16 | TGTGCCAGCAGCCAAGTATCCCAAGGAGAGTACACTGAAGCTTTCTTT | CASSQVSQGEYTEAFF
TRBJ1-3 | . | TRBV4-1 | . | 17 | TGCGCCAGCAGCCAAGAACGGGCGGGGGGCTCTGGAAACACCATATATTTT | CASSQERAGGSGNTIYF
TRBJ1-6 | . | TRBV28 | . | 16 | TGTGCCAGCAGTTCCTCCCCGGCGGCCTTTAATTCACCCCTCCACTTT | CASSSSPAAFNSPLHF
TRBJ2-1 | . | TRBV28 | TRBD2 | 15 | TGTGCCAGCAGCGGGTTGGAGCGGGACTACAATGAGCAGTTCTTC | CASSGLERDYNEQFF
TRBJ1-2 | . | TRBV25-1 | TRBD1 | 14 | TGTGCCAGCAGTGAAATTTCGGGACAGCGGGGCTACACCTTC | CASSEISGQRGYTF
TRBJ2-1 | . | TRBV7-6 | TRBD2 | 16 | TGTGCCAGCAGCTCACATAGCGGGAGAAGTTTCAATGAGCAGTTCTTC | CASSSHSGRSFNEQFF
TRBJ2-1 | . | TRBV5-1 | TRBD1 | 17 | TGCGCCAGCAGCATAGGACAGGGAGATAGCTCCTACAATGAGCAGTTCTTC | CASSIGQGDSSYNEQFF
TRBJ2-1 | . | TRBV10-2 | . | 13 | TGCGCCAGCAGGACTACTGTCAGGAATGAGCAGTTCTTC | CASRTTVRNEQFF
TRBJ2-1 | few | TRBV4-1 | . | 15 | TGCGCCAGCAGCAGGAACGGGGTCTCCTACAATGAGCAGTTCTTC | CASSRNGVSYNEQFF
TRBJ2-3 | . | TRBV19 | TRBD2 | 15 | TGTGCCAGTAGTTTGGGACTAGCTACGACAGATACGCAGTATTTT | CASSLGLATTDTQYF
TRBJ2-1 | few | TRBV9 | TRBD2 | 15 | TGTGCCAGCAGCGTAGGGACTAGCGGGGGAGATGAGCAGTTCTTC | CASSVGTSGGDEQFF
TRBJ1-1 | . | TRBV19 | . | 14 | TGTGCCAGTCCACCCCCACAGGGGAACACTGAAGCTTTCTTT | CASPPPQGNTEAFF